A selection of T cell receptor beta chains follows, all from one sample in a study of human T cells and chemical hapten exposure. One entry per CDR3 protein results from TCRdb running MiXCR on the 5' RACE reads. This sample has over 95,000 distinct CDR3 sequences, with 15% to 20% found just once. The source is a human donor in good health. Both conserved end residues are part of each CDR3. A D gene is named only where the DNA matches it firmly. Where a row states a size, it is once, few, many or the class of an expanded clone; other rows omit it.

V: TRBV29-1; J: TRBJ1-1; D: .; size: few; CDR3: CSVRPNMNTEAFF
V: TRBV14; J: TRBJ2-3; D: TRBD1; size: .; CDR3: CASSQERGRKDTQYF
V: TRBV5-1; J: TRBJ1-5; D: TRBD1; size: .; CDR3: CASSLTTGGSNQPQHF
V: TRBV28; J: TRBJ2-5; D: TRBD2; size: few; CDR3: CASSLKAGGRKTQYF
V: TRBV12-3/TRBV12-4; J: TRBJ2-1; D: .; size: many; CDR3: CASSSYNEQFF
V: TRBV12-3/TRBV12-4; J: TRBJ1-4; D: .; size: .; CDR3: CASSFGNGNEKLFF
V: TRBV29-1; J: TRBJ2-3; D: TRBD1; size: .; CDR3: CSGGQGVRADTQYF
V: TRBV28; J: TRBJ2-1; D: .; size: once; CDR3: CASTMGGGRYEQFF
V: TRBV27; J: TRBJ1-2; D: .; size: many; CDR3: CASSSINRDGYTF
V: TRBV5-1; J: TRBJ2-6; D: .; size: .; CDR3: CASSLGTARLTF
V: TRBV15; J: TRBJ2-7; D: TRBD1; size: many; CDR3: CATSRDGGQGAGEQYF
V: TRBV11-1; J: TRBJ1-2; D: .; size: few; CDR3: CASSLARDGLSYTF
V: TRBV5-1; J: TRBJ1-2; D: .; size: .; CDR3: CASRQGFFYGYTF
V: TRBV7-6; J: TRBJ2-5; D: TRBD2; size: few; CDR3: CASSLGGSSVETQYF
V: TRBV14; J: TRBJ2-7; D: .; size: .; CDR3: CASRPTGPGEQYF
V: TRBV19; J: TRBJ2-2; D: .; size: .; CDR3: CASSLGRPGSREAGELFF
V: TRBV7-2; J: TRBJ2-5; D: TRBD2; size: few; CDR3: CASSVVAGAGGETQYF
V: TRBV7-8; J: TRBJ1-1; D: TRBD1; size: .; CDR3: CASSTTGAGNSEAFF
V: TRBV7-2; J: TRBJ1-1; D: .; size: few; CDR3: CASSWFRDTEAFF
V: TRBV20-1; J: TRBJ2-1; D: TRBD2; size: few; CDR3: CSASGTSGSYNEQFF
V: TRBV28; J: TRBJ2-4; D: TRBD1; size: .; CDR3: CASNEGQGQVQYF
V: TRBV28; J: TRBJ1-4; D: TRBD1; size: .; CDR3: CASSSGQGGEKLFF
V: TRBV10-3; J: TRBJ2-7; D: .; size: few; CDR3: CATRGGYEQYF
V: TRBV7-3; J: TRBJ2-3; D: .; size: .; CDR3: CASSSLGDWRTDTQYF
V: TRBV30; J: TRBJ1-1; D: .; size: .; CDR3: CAWSAGGTEAFF
V: TRBV5-1; J: TRBJ2-3; D: TRBD2; size: .; CDR3: CASSLELAGAITDTQYF
V: TRBV18; J: TRBJ1-1; D: TRBD1; size: .; CDR3: CASSPRTGDSPEAFF
V: TRBV28; J: TRBJ2-3; D: TRBD1; size: few; CDR3: CASSPGQPTDTQYF
V: TRBV5-5; J: TRBJ1-2; D: .; size: many; CDR3: CASSRTQLPLTELYGYTF
V: TRBV24-1; J: TRBJ2-1; D: TRBD2; size: many; CDR3: CATSDSSGAQSNEQFF
V: TRBV28; J: TRBJ1-1; D: TRBD1; size: .; CDR3: CASSLTPGTGDPEAFF
V: TRBV19; J: TRBJ2-2; D: TRBD2; size: few; CDR3: CASSIGASGRTGELFF
V: TRBV13; J: TRBJ2-1; D: TRBD2; size: .; CDR3: CASSVPSGRSYNEQFF
V: TRBV30; J: TRBJ1-1; D: .; size: few; CDR3: CAWIWGTEAFF
V: TRBV10-3; J: TRBJ1-1; D: TRBD1; size: few; CDR3: CAIGSIPGQTMNTEAFF
V: TRBV28; J: TRBJ1-3; D: .; size: .; CDR3: CASGDGGAGNTIYF
V: TRBV20-1; J: TRBJ2-1; D: TRBD2; size: .; CDR3: CSAREGAGLAGVSYNEQFF
V: TRBV9; J: TRBJ2-1; D: .; size: few; CDR3: CASSGGDPNEQFF
V: TRBV28; J: TRBJ2-7; D: .; size: .; CDR3: CASGQGITYEQYF
V: TRBV20-1; J: TRBJ1-5; D: .; size: few; CDR3: CSAREGSAGQPQHF
V: TRBV18; J: TRBJ1-1; D: .; size: few; CDR3: CASSRQDTEAFF
V: TRBV27; J: TRBJ2-2; D: .; size: .; CDR3: CASRPSHGTGELFF
V: TRBV30; J: TRBJ1-1; D: .; size: .; CDR3: CAWSVTVSGEAFF
V: TRBV2; J: TRBJ2-3; D: TRBD1; size: .; CDR3: CASSGTDTDTQYF
V: TRBV5-5; J: TRBJ2-3; D: .; size: .; CDR3: CASSRMDVDTQYF
V: TRBV5-4; J: TRBJ2-7; D: TRBD1; size: .; CDR3: CASSPRQGTYEQYF
V: TRBV24-1; J: TRBJ2-2; D: TRBD2; size: few; CDR3: CATSEWTSGRNTGELFF
V: TRBV12-3/TRBV12-4; J: TRBJ2-7; D: .; size: .; CDR3: CASRPPGTLYEQYF
V: TRBV28; J: TRBJ2-7; D: TRBD2; size: .; CDR3: CASSQVGGGSSYEQYF
V: TRBV11-2; J: TRBJ2-7; D: TRBD1; size: .; CDR3: CASSYLTGQGPRYEQYF
V: TRBV12-3/TRBV12-4; J: TRBJ2-4; D: .; size: .; CDR3: CASSSATGMGPGGIQYF
V: TRBV10-3; J: TRBJ1-4; D: .; size: few; CDR3: CATSPRSENEKLFF
V: TRBV2; J: TRBJ1-5; D: TRBD1; size: .; CDR3: CASRDRGNQPQHF
V: TRBV6-2/TRBV6-3; J: TRBJ1-1; D: .; size: many; CDR3: CASTKGRGLNTEAFF
V: TRBV20-1; J: TRBJ2-6; D: .; size: few; CDR3: CSARDVEGAGANVLTF
V: TRBV28; J: TRBJ2-1; D: TRBD2; size: .; CDR3: CASSPDSGSGYNEQFF